Below, one T cell receptor (beta chain) is given with its context. Antigen unknown. The PCR employed 60 Vbeta primers together with 13 Jbeta primers. Original data processing: Roughly 80 million unique TCR beta chains, roughly 11 million shared, were counted in a later analysis. Only in-frame clones appear in the TCRdb table, and some are missing; sequencing was by immunoSEQ multiplex PCR. V and J calls and clone size come straight from that table; D and trimming were deduced from the DNA. This repertoire shows some 76,000 clones, less than 80% found once; its top ten account for nearly 9%. The data are from a study of cytomegalovirus exposure and HLA in healthy donors. Samples came from healthy bone marrow donors. Study-level results: Segments of the TCR beta V type were, in most cases, productive about 90% or about 30% of the time in an earlier analysis. Highest at DRB1 and lowest at HLA-C, TCR association rates differed among HLA loci in a later analysis.

The clonotype originates from a woman between 40 and 55 years old in good health and CMV-seropositive. Source material: PBMCs.

The CDR3 loop is CATSRTENYGYTF. CDR3 sequence (DNA): TGTGCCACCTCGCGGACTGAGAACTATGGCTACACCTTC. The rearrangement uses TRBV19 and TRBJ1-2; D is undetermined. The CDR3 length is 13 residues. Per the germline V gene, CDR1 is LNHDA and CDR2 is SQIVND (reference sequence). V lost 10 bases, J lost 2 bases, and 14 bases lay in between.